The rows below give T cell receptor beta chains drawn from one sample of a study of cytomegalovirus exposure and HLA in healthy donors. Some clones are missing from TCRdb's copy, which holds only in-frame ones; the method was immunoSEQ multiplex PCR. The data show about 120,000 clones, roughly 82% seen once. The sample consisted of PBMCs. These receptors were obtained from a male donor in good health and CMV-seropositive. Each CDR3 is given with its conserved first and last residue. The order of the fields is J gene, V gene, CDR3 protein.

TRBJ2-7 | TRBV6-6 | CASSPLRASGSREQYF
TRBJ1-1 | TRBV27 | CASSLSHRGHTEAFF
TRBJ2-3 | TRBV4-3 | CASSQEDAETDTQYF
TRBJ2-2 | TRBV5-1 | CASSLAAGAGTGELFF
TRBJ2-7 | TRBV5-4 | CASSLAGLAGFYEQYF
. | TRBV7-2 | CASSSWYEQYF
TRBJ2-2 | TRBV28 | CASTTGPNTGELFF
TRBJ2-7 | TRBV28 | CASSVRAYEQYF
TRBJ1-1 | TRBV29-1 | CSVETGGEAFF
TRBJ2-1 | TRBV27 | CASAQGGPRGEQFF
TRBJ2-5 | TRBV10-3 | CAISETGQGKTQYF
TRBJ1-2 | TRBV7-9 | CATKQVNYGYTF
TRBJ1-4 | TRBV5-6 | CASSLLTGPGEKLFF
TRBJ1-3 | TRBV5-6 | CASSVENTIYF
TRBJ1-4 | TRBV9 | CASSVGQGGEKLFF
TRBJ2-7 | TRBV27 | CASSGQGIGEQYF
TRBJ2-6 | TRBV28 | CASSPRGGANVLTF
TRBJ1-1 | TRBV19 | CASSSTRNTEAFF
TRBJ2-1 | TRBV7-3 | CASSPRPVAGGSYNEQFF
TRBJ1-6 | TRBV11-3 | CASSLDRESPLHF
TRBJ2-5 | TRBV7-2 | CASSVFGGQETQYF
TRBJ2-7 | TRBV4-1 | CASSQDLWPYEQYF
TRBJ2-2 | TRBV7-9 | CASSSKPWTGVTGELFF
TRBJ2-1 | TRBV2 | CASRILAGGEQFF
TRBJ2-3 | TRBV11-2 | CASSFLAGQSTDTQYF
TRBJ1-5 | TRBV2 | CASTDSGYQPQHF
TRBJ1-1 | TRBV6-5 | CASTQGGTEAFF
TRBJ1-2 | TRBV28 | CASSPGGSLPNTF
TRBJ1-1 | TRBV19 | CASSIMGDRKAFF
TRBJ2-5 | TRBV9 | CASSVTAGGPSETQYF
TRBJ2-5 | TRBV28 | CASSSMDSETQYF
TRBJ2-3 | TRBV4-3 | CASSPDRGADTQYF
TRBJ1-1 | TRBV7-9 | CASSPEGGANTEAFF
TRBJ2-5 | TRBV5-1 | CASSSRRGKQETQYF
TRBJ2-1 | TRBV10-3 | CAIRGDRGHNEQFF
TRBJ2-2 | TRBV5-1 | CVIQRNTGELFF
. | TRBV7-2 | CASSLTSGTYEQYF
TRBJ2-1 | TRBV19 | CASSIRGWDTPYNEQFF
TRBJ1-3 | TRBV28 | CASSFRRGPGNTIYF
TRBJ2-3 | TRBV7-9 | CASSLTRDGTDTQYF
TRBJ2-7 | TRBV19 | CASSMAPPRARHSEQYF
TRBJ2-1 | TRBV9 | CASSPRGTNSYNEQFF
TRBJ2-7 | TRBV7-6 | CASSLEASGHYEQYF
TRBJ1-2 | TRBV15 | CATSRGRGGSIRYTF
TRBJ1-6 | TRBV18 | CASSPRQGDHSPLHF
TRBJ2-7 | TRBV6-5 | CASRRFPSGPYEQYF
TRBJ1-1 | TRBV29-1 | CSVDREDTEAFF
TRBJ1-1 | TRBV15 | CATGKPGMNTEAFF
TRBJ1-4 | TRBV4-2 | CASSQDLQGGQKLFF
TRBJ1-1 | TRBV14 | CASSLGTGGTEAFF
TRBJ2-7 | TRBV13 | CASSLSSSSYEQYF